The clone carrying this TCR beta chain has a single count. Its antigen is not known. This specimen comes from a study of shared clonotypes between healthy human individuals. Turning to the study itself: Those who served as donors were two women and a few men between the ages of 18 and 49. Study conclusions and caveats: Generation probabilities were higher for clonotypes shared across all four sorted-subset donors than for unshared ones. It was observed that approximately 5% of naive CD4 clonotypes were shared across a few donors.

Germline V gene data show CDR1 as SGHAT and CDR2 as FQNNGV. The CDR3 covers 14 residues. Trimming took 0 bases from V and 2 from J, leaving 7 bases between them. Sequenced by immunoSEQ multiplex PCR; TCRdb stores in-frame clones only, minus some. Here the sample spans roughly 650,000 clones, around 97% being singletons. The genes are TRBV11-2 and TRBJ2-5; D is undetermined. The sequence derives from a woman younger than 45 in good health. Specimen: naive CD4+ T cells sorted from blood. Subset meaning: CD45RA+ positively selected. In nucleotides, the CDR3 is TGTGCCAGCAGCTTAGATGCACCGCAAGAGACCCAGTACTTC. Protein sequence: CASSLDAPQETQYF.